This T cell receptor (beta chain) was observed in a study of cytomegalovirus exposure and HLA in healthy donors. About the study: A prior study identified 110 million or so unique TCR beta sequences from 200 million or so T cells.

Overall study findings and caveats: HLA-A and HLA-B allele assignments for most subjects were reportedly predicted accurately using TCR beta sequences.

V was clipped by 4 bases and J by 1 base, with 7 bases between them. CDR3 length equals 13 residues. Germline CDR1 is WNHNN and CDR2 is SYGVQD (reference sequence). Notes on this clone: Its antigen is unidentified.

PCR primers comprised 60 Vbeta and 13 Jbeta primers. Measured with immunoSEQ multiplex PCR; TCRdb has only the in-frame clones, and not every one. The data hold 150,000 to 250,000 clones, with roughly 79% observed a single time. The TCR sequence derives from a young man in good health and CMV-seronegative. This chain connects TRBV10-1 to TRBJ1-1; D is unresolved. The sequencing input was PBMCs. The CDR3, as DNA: TGCGCCAGCAGTGCCTATTGGAACACTGAAGCTTTCTTT. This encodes CASSAYWNTEAFF.